This T cell receptor beta chain was sequenced for a study of neurological immune-mediated disorders (dated by TCRdb to the late 2010s). Notes on the research overall: Peripheral blood TCR-beta repertoires from HTLV-I-associated myelopathy (HAM/TSP) patients, multiple sclerosis patients and healthy controls were compared by UMI-based sequencing. The roughly 110 TCR-beta libraries covered PBMC samples along with longitudinal samples, technical triplicates, and paired sorted CD4+ and CD8+ T-cell subsets. Of the approximately 70 subjects in the cohort, around 14 were HAM/TSP patients, approximately 35 were multiple sclerosis patients, and about 20 were healthy controls. General findings and caveats noted by the study authors: TCR clonal expansion was greatest in HAM/TSP patients and smallest in MS patients, who ranked below even healthy controls. Expanded clones from different subjects shared no identical CDR3 amino acid sequences, which suggests that TCR-beta repertoires were private in all groups.

Unsorted PBMC libraries were generated from 2 million PBMCs stored in RNAlater at -80 °C until RNA extraction. Peripheral blood was subjected to Ficoll-Hypaque density gradient centrifugation to isolate PBMCs, which were then cryopreserved in liquid nitrogen. This clonotype was recorded at least ten times. Its cognate antigen has yet to be identified. Base qualities are not recorded, but no much larger clone differs from it by a single base. The CDR3 starts with the cysteine, ends with the phenylalanine, and has 14 residues. Only the CDR3 region is kept as DNA, spanning 42 bases read in frame from base 1. The CDR1 and CDR2 encoded by the germline V gene (reference sequence) are DFQATT and SNEGSKA. cDNA was synthesized by template-switch 5'RACE using a primer carrying a 10-nucleotide random unique molecular identifier by which each TCR transcript was tagged. Every sequencing run covered 15-18 subjects and yielded more than 160 million TCR-beta sequences. The RNeasy kit was used for extraction of total RNA. The KAPA Real-time Library Amplification kit was used to amplify TCR-beta VDJ regions with primers for the TCR constant region and the 5'RACE anchor. A first PCR added sample indexes and Illumina adaptors, and a second PCR then raised library yield. After purification with Ampure beads, the TCR product of roughly 650 bp was size-selected on a 2% E-gel SizeSelection system. Before pooling, library quality was assessed on a Bioanalyzer, concentration was determined with Qubit, and library quantification was performed with the Kapa Library Quantification kit. An Illumina HiSeq 2500 sequenced the libraries paired-end 2 x 150 bp. To increase sequence diversity, 25-30% phiX was spiked into each library pool. The paper's data handling went like this. The quality-filtered reads were processed with the UMI-based MiGEC pipeline, whose error correction step removed more than 85% of the raw TCR sequences. VDJ genes were aligned to IMGT germline references, and clonotypes were defined by unique CDR3 amino acid sequence plus V-J genes. Clonal expansion, Shannon diversity, and CDR3 relatedness (CalcPairwiseDistances, ClusterSamples) were evaluated with VDJtools, and phylogenetic trees were built with CLCbio workbench. Using coefficient-of-variation modelling across technical triplicates, the study counted a clone as expanded if it had at least 8 unique UMIs. In TCRdb, the public reads were trimmed at Q25 with fastp and aligned with MiXCR, with productive beta chains retained. When rows share a CDR3 protein, they turn into one entry using the most common DNA and genes. The V and J calls were determined by TCRdb, not by the authors. For this sample there are 50,000 to 55,000 distinct CDR3 sequences; about 9.3% appear just once. The ten largest make up under 5.5% of the sample.

The chain is assembled from TRBV20-1 and TRBJ1-5, and TRBD1 aligns with 8 junction nucleotides. The source material was PBMCs. The receptor was isolated from a man in his 70s with HTLV-1-associated myelopathy (HAM/TSP). The CDR3 reads CSVSWTGSNQPQHF. DNA sequence: TGCAGCGTTTCTTGGACAGGGAGCAATCAGCCCCAGCATTTT.